The 28 T cell receptor beta chains given below trace back to one sample, sequenced in a study of cytomegalovirus exposure and HLA in healthy donors. Primers for the PCR totalled 60 Vbeta and 13 Jbeta. The protocol was immunoSEQ multiplex PCR, while the TCRdb copy is restricted to in-frame clones and leaves out a portion. The sample carries 95,000 to 150,000 clones, around three quarters recorded once. Sequenced input: PBMCs. The receptors originated from a woman aged 40 to 55 in good health and CMV-seropositive.

The chain links TRBV7-8 to TRBJ2-1, with D maybe TRBD1 (5 bases). The CDR3 sequence is 15 residues long. Germline loops: CDR1 SGHVS, CDR2 FQNEAQ. Trimming pared 1 base from V and 4 bases from J, leaving 11 bases between. The CDR3 nucleotides are TGTGCCAGCAGCTTAGAGAGACAGAAATACAATGAGCAGTTCTTC. Encoded protein: CASSLERQKYNEQFF.

J is TRBJ1-2 and V is TRBV19, with a weak D call TRBD1 (6 bases). This CDR3 spans 12 amino acids. V lost 3 bases and J 8 bases, leaving 10 bases between the germline ends. Germline assignment: CDR1 LNHDA and CDR2 SQIVND (reference sequence). The CDR3 loop is CASSIGQFGYTF. The CDR3 DNA reads as TGTGCCAGTAGTATCGGACAGTTCGGCTACACCTTC.

A note on this clone: The junction differs from germline at one of its ends, possibly a read error. The chain recombines TRBV7-7 with TRBJ1-2; unclear D gene. Germline CDR1 reads SSHAT; CDR2 reads FNYEAQ (reference sequence). The CDR3 consists of 14 residues. CDR3 sequence reads: CASSPPRDSYGYTF. The CDR3 nucleotides read TGTGCTAGCAGCCCGCCGCGGGATTCTTATGGCTACACCTTC.

The genes are TRBV30 and TRBJ2-3, with 8 bases matching TRBD2. The CDR3 is 15 amino acids. J lost 0 bases, V lost 4 bases, and 6 bases had no gene match. CDR1 and CDR2 from the germline V gene are GTSNPN and SVGIG (reference sequence). CDR3 loop: CAWKAGLASTDTQYF. CDR3 nucleotide sequence: TGTGCCTGGAAGGCCGGACTAGCTAGCACAGATACGCAGTATTTT.

The genes are TRBV7-2 and TRBJ2-1, with 9 bases aligning to TRBD2. The V gene's germline CDR1 is SGHTA and CDR2 FQGNSA. V trimming: 1 base; J trimming: 5 bases; junction bases outside the gene matches: 3. This CDR3 comprises 15 residues. The CDR3, as DNA: TGTGCCAGCAGCTTAGGTCTAGCGGGGAACAATGAGCAGTTCTTC. As protein: CASSLGLAGNNEQFF.

A few counts support this clone. V gene TRBV4-2 combines with J gene TRBJ2-3; the D gene is possibly TRBD2 (6 bases). The germline gives CDR1 LGHNA, CDR2 YNFKEQ. With 4 bases removed from V and 13 bases from J, the gap between germline ends came to 12 bases. This CDR3 has 11 amino acids. CDR3 loop: CASSPGRLKYF. The CDR3, as DNA: TGTGCCAGCAGCCCGGGGAGGCTTAAGTATTTT.

The J gene is TRBJ1-1, the V gene TRBV20-1; no clear D gene. Trimming shortened V by 6 bases and J by 2 bases, and 4 bases separated the two germline ends. Germline-derived CDR1 and CDR2 are DFQATT and SNEGSKA (reference sequence). The CDR3 length is 10 residues. This CDR3 reads CSALNTEAFF. The CDR3 coding sequence is TGCAGTGCCTTAAACACTGAAGCTTTCTTT.

V and J are TRBV27 and TRBJ1-2, with a possible D match to TRBD1 (5 bases). Per the germline V gene, CDR1 is MNHEY and CDR2 is SMNVEV (reference sequence). This CDR3 has 15 amino acids. Trimming took off 0 bases at V and 4 bases at J, with 12 bases between the two ends. In DNA, the CDR3 is TGTGCCAGCAGTTTATCGGGCTACAGGTTCTATGGCTACACCTTC. Its protein product is CASSLSGYRFYGYTF.

The chain combines TRBV10-3 with TRBJ2-1; 8 bases are shared with TRBD2. After removal of 8 bases from V and 5 bases from J, the junction contained 5 bases not matched to a gene. This CDR3 has 13 residues. Germline loops: CDR1 ENHRY, CDR2 SYGVKD. The CDR3 DNA reads as TGTGCCATCGATACTAGCGGCCACAATGAGCAGTTCTTC. The encoded protein is CAIDTSGHNEQFF.

This clone was observed a few times. This chain links TRBV5-1 with TRBJ2-5, with a weak D call TRBD1 (6 bases). Judging by the DNA end, TRBJ2-7 fits better; the J call may be wrong. The germline V gene has CDR1 SGHRS and CDR2 YFSETQ. The CDR3 is 14 residues long. The CDR3 is CASSLLGGTYEQYF. In DNA, the CDR3 is TGCGCCAGCAGCTTGTTAGGGGGTACCTACGAGCAGTACTTC.

This chain joins TRBV10-2 and TRBJ1-2; the D gene is possibly TRBD1 (5 bases). The germline V and J ends were trimmed by 8 bases and 2 bases, with 12 bases remaining between them. Germline loops: CDR1 WSHSY, CDR2 SAAADI. The CDR3 has 13 amino acids. The CDR3 reads CASGQTANYGYTF. The CDR3 DNA follows: TGCGCCAGCGGACAAACAGCGAACTATGGCTACACCTTC.

This chain uses TRBV2 with TRBJ1-2, with 9 bases identical to TRBD1. The J segment lost 4 bases and the V segment lost 6 bases, leaving 9 bases of the junction unmatched. The CDR3 runs to 15 residues. Germline loops: CDR1 SNHLY, CDR2 FYNNEI. CDR3 nucleotides: TGTGCCAGCAGGGCCACAGGGGGCAGGTTCTATGGCTACACCTTC. Protein product: CASRATGGRFYGYTF.

This clone was seen only once. This chain connects TRBV7-3 to TRBJ2-3; perhaps TRBD1 as D (5 bases). The V end lost 0 bases, the J end lost 5 bases, and 12 bases lay between the germline ends. The CDR3 spans 15 residues. The germline V gene has CDR1 SGHTA and CDR2 FQGTGA. The CDR3 DNA is TGTGCCAGCAGCTTAACCCCCGGGCAGGGAGATACGCAGTATTTT. Its translation: CASSLTPGQGDTQYF.

The V and J genes are TRBV21-1 and TRBJ2-3; the table's D call of TRBD2 was not tested on the DNA. TRBV21-1 is a known pseudogene. The CDR3 extends over 15 amino acids. CDR3 sequence reads: CASKRGEGVSDTQYF. CDR3 bases: TGTGCCAGCAAGAGGGGGGAGGGAGTCTCGGATACGCAGTATTTT.

V and J are TRBV10-3 and TRBJ2-1; TRBD2 matches at 10 bases. V trimming: 4 bases; J trimming: 7 bases; junction bases outside the gene matches: 10. This CDR3 contains 16 residues. Germline lookup yields CDR1 ENHRY and CDR2 SYGVKD. The CDR3 loop is CAISVQAGGPSNEQFF. In DNA form, the CDR3 reads TGTGCCATCAGTGTTCAAGCGGGAGGGCCAAGTAATGAGCAGTTCTTC.

This chain connects TRBV4-1 to TRBJ1-6; 7 nucleotides agree with TRBD1. Losses at the gene ends were 1 base for V and 3 bases for J; bases not matched to a gene: 6. The CDR3 has 17 amino acids. From germline, CDR1 is MGHRA and CDR2 YSYEKL. For the CDR3, the DNA is TGCGCCAGCAGCCAAGTTGCCCGGACAGGCTATAATTCACCCCTCCACTTT. The encoded protein is CASSQVARTGYNSPLHF.

This clone was picked up a small number of times. This rearrangement joins TRBV19 to TRBJ2-1, with a possible D match to TRBD2 (6 bases). Germline lookup yields CDR1 LNHDA and CDR2 SQIVND (reference sequence). CDR3 length: 16 amino acids. V lost 6 bases and J 8 bases, leaving 23 bases between the germline ends. Here the CDR3 reads CASSPWGDRALDEQFF. The CDR3 bases are TGTGCCAGTAGCCCTTGGGGGGACCGGGCCTTAGATGAGCAGTTCTTC.

J is TRBJ1-3 and V is TRBV7-9, with D unclear. V lost 1 base, J lost 3 bases, and 4 bases lay in between. This CDR3 contains 13 residues. Germline V lookup: CDR1 SEHNR, CDR2 FQNEAQ (reference sequence). CDR3 DNA sequence: TGTGCCAGCAGCTTAGGGCTTGGAAACACCATATATTTT. It codes for CASSLGLGNTIYF. The full variable domain, with the rest looked up from reference TRBV7-9 and TRBJ1-3, is DTGVSQNPRHKITKRGQNVTFRCDPISEHNRLYWYRQTLGQGPEFLTYFQNEAQLEKSRLLSDRFSAERPKGSFSTLEIQRTEQGDSAMYLCASSLGLGNTIYFGEGSWLTVV.

This chain uses TRBV6-6 with TRBJ1-3; the D is unclear. The CDR3 is 13 amino acids. The germline V gene encodes CDR1 MNHNY and CDR2 SVGAGI (reference sequence). With 8 bases removed from V and 9 bases from J, the gap between germline ends came to 17 bases. CDR3: CASLPGAGGTIYF. The CDR3 bases are TGTGCCAGCCTCCCCGGCGCTGGAGGCACCATATATTTT.

The chain joins TRBV12-5 to TRBJ1-1, with 7 positions matching TRBD1. This CDR3 spans 15 amino acids. CDR1 and CDR2 from the germline V gene are LGHNT and FRNRAP. The V segment lost 0 bases and the J segment 1 base; nucleotides outside the gene matches: 2. CDR3 bases: TGTGCTAGTGGTTTGGTACAGGGGTCGAACACTGAAGCTTTCTTT. As protein: CASGLVQGSNTEAFF. The whole variable domain, filled in from reference TRBV12-5 and TRBJ1-1, reads DARVTQTPRHKVTEMGQEVTMRCQPILGHNTVFWYRQTMMQGLELLAYFRNRAPLDDSGMPKDRFSAEMPDATLATLKIQPSEPRDSAVYFCASGLVQGSNTEAFFGQGTRLTVV.

The chain carries TRBV5-4 and TRBJ1-3; TRBD1 is a possible D gene (6 bases). The CDR3 contains 16 residues. Germline CDR1 reads SGHNT; CDR2 reads YYREEE (reference sequence). Trimming pared 4 bases from V and 0 bases from J, leaving 14 bases between. The DNA of the CDR3 is TGTGCCAGCAGCGCAGAGACAGGTCGCTCTGGAAACACCATATATTTT. Protein: CASSAETGRSGNTIYF. The whole variable domain, filled in from reference TRBV5-4 and TRBJ1-3, reads ETGVTQSPTHLIKTRGQQVTLRCSSQSGHNTVSWYQQALGQGPQFIFQYYREEENGRGNFPPRFSGLQFPNYSSELNVNALELDDSALYLCASSAETGRSGNTIYFGEGSWLTVV.

The J gene is TRBJ1-3, the V gene TRBV27; D not resolved. The V end lost 2 bases, the J end lost 0 bases, and 8 bases lay between the germline ends. The length of the CDR3 is 15 residues. Germline CDR1 is MNHEY and CDR2 is SMNVEV (reference sequence). The CDR3: CASSLGRGSGNTIYF. CDR3 DNA sequence: TGTGCCAGCAGTTTAGGCAGAGGCTCTGGAAACACCATATATTTT.

This clone was observed once. The V gene is TRBV6-6, the J gene TRBJ1-6, with D perhaps TRBD1 (5 bases). In germline, CDR1 is MNHNY, CDR2 SVGAGI (reference sequence). Trimming shortened V by 10 bases and J by 5 bases, and 21 bases separated the two germline ends. This CDR3 is 16 amino acids long. The CDR3 DNA reads as TGTGCCACTTACTCTTCGGGAGGGGAGAATAATTCACCCCTCCACTTT. It translates to CATYSSGGENNSPLHF.

This chain connects TRBV6-1 to TRBJ1-2; 7 bases align to TRBD1. Germline loops: CDR1 MNHNS, CDR2 SASEGT. V dropped 8 bases and J dropped 2; count of bases not matched to a gene: 5. This CDR3 contains 13 residues. The CDR3 loop is CASWMTGNYGYTF. The CDR3 DNA sequence: TGTGCCAGCTGGATGACAGGGAACTATGGCTACACCTTC.

This sequence joins TRBV2 and TRBJ2-7; 7 bases match TRBD1. Germline CDR1 and CDR2: SNHLY and FYNNEI. Trimming removed 5 bases from V and 0 bases from J; junction bases left unmatched: 7. CDR3 length: 15 residues. Here the CDR3 reads CASSRDSVSSYEQYF. The CDR3 coding sequence is TGTGCCAGCAGTAGGGACAGCGTTAGCTCCTACGAGCAGTACTTC.

This clone was recorded a few times. The gene calls are TRBV7-2 and TRBJ2-1, with 10 bases fitting TRBD2. The germline gives CDR1 SGHTA, CDR2 FQGNSA. The CDR3 contains 14 residues. Unmatched junction bases numbered 7, after V lost 6 bases and J lost 8 bases. The CDR3 protein is CASSRTAGGYEQFF. CDR3 nucleotide sequence: TGTGCCAGCAGTCGAACAGCGGGGGGGTATGAGCAGTTCTTC.

The V gene is TRBV2, the J gene TRBJ1-1; TRBD1 matches 9 bases. Germline V gene sequence: CDR1 SNHLY, CDR2 FYNNEI. The CDR3 sequence is 15 residues long. With V trimmed by 3 bases and J by 6 bases, 8 bases remained unmatched. CDR3 sequence reads: CASSDLDRGPPEAFF. CDR3 nucleotide sequence: TGTGCCAGCAGTGATTTGGACAGGGGTCCCCCTGAAGCTTTCTTT. Combining the CDR3 with reference TRBV2 and TRBJ1-1 gives the whole variable domain EPEVTQTPSHQVTQMGQEVILRCVPISNHLYFYWYRQILGQKVEFLVSFYNNEISEKSEIFDDQFSVERPDGSNFTLKIRSTKLEDSAMYFCASSDLDRGPPEAFFGQGTRLTVV.

This clone was seen only once. This chain connects TRBV5-6 to TRBJ1-2; 8 bases align to TRBD1. V lost 4 bases and J lost 8; bases outside the gene matches: 10. CDR3 size: 14 residues. CDR1 is SGHDT and CDR2 is YYEEEE in the germline V gene. CDR3 residues: CASSAAGTGGGYTF. In DNA, the CDR3 is TGTGCCAGCAGCGCAGCCGGGACAGGTGGGGGCTACACCTTC.